What follows describes a single T cell receptor (beta chain). Other DNA sequences within the sample encode an identical CDR3. Per the original data handling: Reference gene primer amplification yielded estimated nucleated cell counts. Here immunoSEQ multiplex PCR was the method, and the copy in TCRdb shows in-frame clones only, minus some. V and J calls and clone size are those listed in that table; D and trimming were worked out from the DNA. The sample lists some 140,000 clones; 85% were seen once. This entry is derived from a study of blood T cell repertoires in COVID-19. As for the study in general: From the United States, Italy and Spain came samples of acute and convalescent COVID-19. The cDNA or gDNA used as material had been derived from T cells, B-cell-depleted T cells, or PBMCs.

Per the germline V gene, CDR1 is KGHSH and CDR2 is LQKENI. Unmatched junction bases numbered 1, after V lost 3 bases and J lost 2 bases. There are 13 residues in the CDR3. Material: peripheral blood. The TCR sequence derives from a human donor in a cohort sampled during active COVID-19. This chain links TRBV18 with TRBJ2-7; TRBD1 agrees at 7 bases. Here the CDR3 DNA reads TGTGCCAGCTCACCGGGACAGACCTACGAGCAGTACTTC. Its protein product is CASSPGQTYEQYF.